This T cell receptor beta chain was sequenced during a study of response to subunit inactivated influenza vaccine. TCRdb processed the RT-PCR reads anew with MiXCR; each CDR3 protein has one entry. The data contain approximately 480,000 distinct CDR3 sequences, over 9.5% of them singletons. Germline V gives CDR1 SGHRS, CDR2 YFSETQ. The CDR3 sequence is 20 residues long. V was clipped by 2 bases and J by 0 bases, with 25 bases between them. Regarding the study as a whole: Only a handful of new T cells, the authors suggested, are recruited with each seasonal influenza vaccination.

This clonotype was detected many times. Its antigen is undetermined. Sequencing was performed on PBMCs from blood, taken roughly 48 days after vaccination. The chain links TRBV5-1 to TRBJ2-3; a possible D gene is TRBD1 (5 bases). The source is a man aged 50 to 60 who received an inactivated influenza vaccine. The CDR3 DNA follows: TGCGCCAGCAGCTTTCGCATCATGTCAGGGCCGACGACTAGCACAGATACGCAGTATTTT. This translates into CASSFRIMSGPTTSTDTQYF.